What follows describes a single TCR beta chain. As yet, its antigen is unknown. CDR1 DFQATT and CDR2 SNEGSKA come from the germline V gene (reference sequence). The V gene lost 1 base and the J gene lost 6 bases, with 7 bases spanning the gap. The CDR3 runs 11 residues. The repertoire was sequenced with immunoSEQ multiplex PCR; TCRdb's copy has only in-frame clones and lacks some. The sample includes 80,000 to 100,000 clones, approximately 90% seen only once; the top ten take around 0.17%. The record originates from a study of graft-versus-host responses after intestinal transplantation. Whole-study findings and limits: Declining HvG levels early post-transplant were linked to peak circulating GvH clone levels.

Sequencing used unstimulated CD4+ T cells sorted from spleen or lymph node cells, obtained before intestinal transplant. The TCR sequence derives from a human donor who received an intestinal transplant. The rearrangement links TRBV20-1 to TRBJ2-7; D gene unclear. CDR3 bases: TGCAGTGCTAGAGGTTCCAGCGAGCAGTACTTC. Translated, it gives CSARGSSEQYF.